The clone carrying this T cell receptor (beta chain) was recorded a few times. The data were obtained in a study of CD8+ T cells in alopecia areata. About the research overall: Patients received oral tofacitinib, 5 to 10 mg twice daily, for moderate-to-severe alopecia areata.

The treatment denotes: oral pan-JAK inhibitor, 5-10 mg twice daily. V shed 5 bases and J shed 5 bases, with 19 bases lying between them. The CDR3 spans 16 residues. Germline V lookup: CDR1 SEHNR, CDR2 FQNEAQ (reference sequence). cDNA prepared by RNA extraction and subsequent reverse transcription served as the template for sequencing. TCRdb keeps only in-frame clones here, not all; method: immunoSEQ multiplex PCR. The data contain about 100,000 clones, about 61% of them singletons. The chain carries TRBV7-9 and TRBJ2-1, with D perhaps TRBD1 or TRBD2 (7 bases each). The sequencing used CD8+ T cells sorted from blood, collected at approximately week 60, from a patient treated with tofacitinib. This TCR derives from a human donor with alopecia areata. CDR3 amino acids: CASSPARGGQHNEQFF. DNA for the CDR3: TGTGCCAGCAGCCCCGCCAGGGGGGGCCAACACAATGAGCAGTTCTTC.